This T cell receptor (beta chain) comes out of a study of early T cells in non-severe SARS-CoV-2 infection (dated by TCRdb to the early 2020s). About the investigation overall: Bulk RNA from unsorted whole blood was used for TCR sequencing, so alpha and beta chains could not be paired.

Receptor libraries were prepared by 5' RACE. The listed sequencing device is NextSeq 500. The TCR library protocol attached unique molecular identifiers to individual cDNA molecules to correct for sequencing error and PCR bias. Both TCR alpha and beta chains were sequenced, and tight co-correlation was observed between alpha and beta sequence abundances in each sample. As for the original processing: Decombinator V4 was used to annotate TCR sequences for V gene, J gene and CDR3. TCRs were defined as expanded if a significant change between any two time points was detected under a Poisson model with p below 0.0001. TCR abundances were normalised to the total number of TCRs sequenced in each sample and reported as counts per million. TRAV1-2 paired with TRAJ12, TRAJ20 or TRAJ33 defined MAIT TCRs, while TRAV10 paired with TRAJ18 defined iNKT TCRs. VDJdb, accessed on 1 November 2021, was searched for TCRs annotated for CMV, EBV and SARS-CoV-2, and TCRs annotated for more than one antigen were excluded. TCRdb trimmed the raw reads at Q25, called clones with MiXCR and kept productive beta chains. Duplicate CDR3 protein sequences are folded into a single record with the most common DNA and genes. In this record, the V and J calls reflect TCRdb's handling and not the investigators' own analysis. The sample data list tens of thousands of distinct CDR3 sequences, and approximately 10% of these were observed just once. The ten largest clonotypes hold 6.4% of the sample.

The germline V gene sets CDR1 to MNHEY and CDR2 to SVGEGT. The CDR3 spans 14 residues, from the cysteine through the phenylalanine. The entry retains the CDR3 DNA only, 42 bases that are in frame from base 1. V loses 6 bases at its end and J loses 6 bases; junction bases beyond the gene matches: 7. A case-control design nested within a healthcare worker cohort in London, UK, was used, with weekly nasopharyngeal swab PCR tests and blood sampling performed. Healthcare workers were recruited during the week of the UK lockdown, between 23 and 31 March 2020, and followed weekly for up to roughly 15 weeks. The paper's findings and limits, for the study overall: VDJdb matching was skewed toward anti-spike CD8 responses and likely underestimated virus-specific expansions by missing private and CD4 specificities.

Comments on this clonotype: This receptor's antigen is unknown. The record has no base qualities; no much larger clone is one base away.

The chain is assembled from TRBV6-2 or TRBV6-3 and TRBJ2-1, and 8 junctional nucleotides match TRBD1. The TCR originated in an adult who was a healthcare worker with PCR-confirmed SARS-CoV-2 infection or an uninfected control (not recorded which). What was sequenced was whole blood. The nucleotides read TGTGCCAGCAGGCGACAAACAGGGGGCAATGAGCAGTTCTTC. Protein translation: CASRRQTGGNEQFF.